This record concerns one T cell receptor beta chain sequence. Per germline, CDR1 MNHEY and CDR2 SVGAGI. The V end was cut by 5 bases, the J end by 1 base, with 8 bases between. There are 13 residues in the CDR3. The source of the sample is a study of blood T cell repertoires in COVID-19. Study at large: Material from acute and convalescent COVID-19 was sourced from the United States, Italy and Spain. From T cells, B-cell-depleted T cells, or PBMCs came the material, which was cDNA or gDNA.

Under the authors' procedure: Estimates of nucleated cell counts were drawn from the amplification of reference gene primers. The data were produced by immunoSEQ multiplex PCR, yet TCRdb's version contains in-frame clones alone and is incomplete. That table supplies the V and J calls and clone size; D and trimming were determined from the DNA. In the table there are tens of thousands of clones, 75% to 80% of which are singletons. This TCR derives from an older man with active or convalescent COVID-19. The rearrangement links TRBV6-5 to TRBJ1-2; possibly TRBD1 for D (6 bases). The sequenced sample was peripheral blood. Written as DNA, the CDR3 is TGTGCCAGCAGTATACAGGGTAACTATGGCTACACCTTC. Encoded protein: CASSIQGNYGYTF.